This T cell receptor beta chain came from a study of blood T cell repertoires in COVID-19. Only in-frame clones appear in the TCRdb table, and some are missing; sequencing was by immunoSEQ multiplex PCR. Of 150,000 to 200,000 clones in the sample, just under 90% were seen once. V trimming: 6 bases; J trimming: 2 bases; junction bases outside the gene matches: 9. The CDR3 is 15 amino acids. Germline CDR1 MNHEY, CDR2 SVGAGI. This TCR was sampled from a man aged 18 to 29 with active or convalescent COVID-19. The specimen sequenced was peripheral blood. The genes are TRBV6-5 and TRBJ1-2, with 7 bases identical to TRBD1. The CDR3: CASRYPGQKNYGYTF. CDR3 bases: TGTGCCAGCAGATATCCGGGACAGAAAAACTATGGCTACACCTTC.